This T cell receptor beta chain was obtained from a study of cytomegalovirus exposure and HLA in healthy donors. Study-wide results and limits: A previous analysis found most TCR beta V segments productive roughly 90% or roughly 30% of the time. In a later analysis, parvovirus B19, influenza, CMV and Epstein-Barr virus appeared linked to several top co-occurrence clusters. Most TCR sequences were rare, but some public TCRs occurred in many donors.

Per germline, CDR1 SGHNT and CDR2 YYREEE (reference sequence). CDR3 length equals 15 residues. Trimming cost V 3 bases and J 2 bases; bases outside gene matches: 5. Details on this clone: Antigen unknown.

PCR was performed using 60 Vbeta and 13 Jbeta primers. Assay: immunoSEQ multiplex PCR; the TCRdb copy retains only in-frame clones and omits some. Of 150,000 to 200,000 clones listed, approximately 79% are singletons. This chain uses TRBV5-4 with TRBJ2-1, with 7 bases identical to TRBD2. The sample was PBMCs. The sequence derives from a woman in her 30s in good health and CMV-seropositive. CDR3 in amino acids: CASSSSGTTYNEQFF. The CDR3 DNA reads TGTGCCAGCAGCTCCTCCGGGACTACCTACAATGAGCAGTTCTTC. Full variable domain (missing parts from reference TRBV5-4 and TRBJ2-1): ETGVTQSPTHLIKTRGQQVTLRCSSQSGHNTVSWYQQALGQGPQFIFQYYREEENGRGNFPPRFSGLQFPNYSSELNVNALELDDSALYLCASSSSGTTYNEQFFGPGTRLTVL.